This T cell receptor beta chain was found in a study of glioma-infiltrating T cells after dendritic cell vaccination. Study in general: Dendritic cell vaccine was injected intradermally three times, biweekly.

This clone occurred a few times. Its target is not known. Findings of the study overall: Few patients contributed both blood and tumor specimens.

The time point was: after dendritic cell vaccination, including at tumor progression/relapse. From germline, CDR1 is LNHNV and CDR2 YYDKDF (reference sequence). V was pared by 4 bases and J by 0 bases, with 7 bases of the junction left unmatched. The CDR3 spans 16 residues. Profiled with immunoSEQ multiplex PCR; TCRdb holds only in-frame clones, not every one. The sample carries 90,000 to 110,000 clones, 90% recorded once. The genes are TRBV15 and TRBJ2-3; 7 nucleotides match TRBD2. The material sequenced was blood, taken after dendritic cell vaccination. The clonotype originates from a human donor with glioblastoma. The CDR3 bases are TGTGCCACCAGCACGATCCTAGCGGAAAGCACAGATACGCAGTATTTT. Protein product: CATSTILAESTDTQYF. Full variable domain (remainder filled in from reference TRBV15 and TRBJ2-3): DAMVIQNPRYQVTQFGKPVTLSCSQTLNHNVMYWYQQKSSQAPKLLFHYYDKDFNNEADTPDNFQSRRPNTSFCFLDIRSPGLGDTAMYLCATSTILAESTDTQYFGPGTRLTVL.